The 11 T cell receptor beta chains listed next were all sequenced from one sample in a study of T cells in women clearing cervical HPV infection. The method was immunoSEQ multiplex PCR; TCRdb's version includes in-frame clones alone and lacks a portion of them. The sample's table shows roughly 49,000 clones. Source material: blood buffy coat. The receptors originated from a woman aged 18 to 69 with a cervical HPV16 infection that either progressed to CIN3+ or cleared (not recorded which).

The CDR3 region is CASSLAVGGNTDTQYF. The part of the CDR3 DNA that was read is TGTGCCAGCAGCTTAGCGGTCGGGGGGAACACAGATACG. This chain joins TRBV7-8 and TRBJ2-3; TRBD2 agrees at 7 bases. The read falls 3 residues short of the CDR3 end, and the missing part is taken from the germline J gene. The V gene's germline CDR1 is SGHVS and CDR2 FQNEAQ. Trimming took 0 bases from V and 2 from J; bases not matched to a gene: 5. CDR3 length equals 16 residues.

About this clone itself: The DNA ends 3 residues before the CDR3 does, and the rest of the CDR3 is filled in from the germline J gene. This chain connects TRBV30 to TRBJ2-4, with a tentative D call TRBD1 (6 bases). The CDR3 has 15 residues. Germline-derived CDR1 and CDR2 are GTSNPN and SVGIG (reference sequence). CDR3 amino acids: CAWSVRAGANYGQYF. CDR3 DNA, as far as it was read: TGTGCCTGGAGTGTACGGGCAGGGGCTAACTATGGT. The complete variable domain, with remaining parts taken from reference TRBV30 and TRBJ2-4, reads SQTIHQWPATLVQPVGSPLSLECTVEGTSNPNLYWYRQAAGRGLQLLFYSVGIGQISSEVPQNLSASRPQDRQFILSSKKLLLSDSGFYLCAWSVRAGANYGQYFGAGTRLSVL.

A word on this clone: Coverage ceases 3 residues before the CDR3 finishes, and the germline J gene fills in the end. The V call is TRBV11-2, the J call TRBJ1-2, with TRBD1 matching over 10 bases. The CDR3 has 15 amino acids. From germline, CDR1 is SGHAT and CDR2 FQNNGV. Partial CDR3 DNA: TGTGCCAGCAGCTCCGGACAGGGGGGACTTAATGAC. Translation gives CASSSGQGGLND. The whole CDR3 region reads CASSSGQGGLNDYTF.

Points on this clone: The CDR3 goes on 3 residues after the read ends, and that part is filled in from the germline J gene. V usage is TRBV2 and J usage is TRBJ1-1; D may be TRBD1 (5 bases). The germline V and J ends were trimmed by 1 base and 5 bases, with 14 bases remaining between them. The germline CDR1 and CDR2 sequences are SNHLY and FYNNEI. The CDR3 has 15 amino acids. The sequenced part of the CDR3 DNA is TGTGCCAGCAGTGAAGTGACCTTGACAGTTACTGAA. Amino acids: CASSEVTLTVTE. The CDR3, in full, reads CASSEVTLTVTEAFF.

For this clone: The CDR3 extends 3 residues past the end of the read, so its final part is completed from the germline J gene. The genes are TRBV5-1 and TRBJ1-5; D is perhaps TRBD1 (6 bases). Trimming removed 1 base from V and 7 bases from J, with 12 bases in between. Germline V gives CDR1 SGHRS, CDR2 YFSETQ. CDR3 length equals 14 residues. The covered CDR3 bases are TGCGCCAGCAGCTTGAGCCCAGGGGACCAGCCC. It specifies CASSLSPGDQP. The CDR3, in full, reads CASSLSPGDQPQHF.

Turning to this clone: The read comes to an end 3 residues before the CDR3 does, leaving the germline J gene to fill in the end. This sequence joins TRBV28 and TRBJ2-3, with D unresolved. V was trimmed by 2 bases and J by 2 bases, leaving 8 bases between them. The germline gives CDR1 MDHEN, CDR2 SYDVKM. The CDR3 runs 14 residues. Incomplete CDR3 DNA: TGTGCCAGCAGTTTAGGGCCCTACACAGATACG. Its protein is CASSLGPYTDT. In full, the CDR3 reads CASSLGPYTDTQYF.

Comments on this clone: The read is 3 residues too short to cover the CDR3 end, so that end is filled in from the germline J gene. The rearrangement joins TRBV14 to TRBJ2-1; D unresolved. The V gene lost 5 bases and the J gene lost 0 bases, with 14 bases spanning the gap. The CDR3 extends over 16 amino acids. Germline assignment: CDR1 SGHDN and CDR2 FVKESK. The CDR3 spells CASSSKSLSSYNEQFF. CDR3 bases read: TGTGCCAGCAGCTCAAAAAGCTTGAGCTCCTACAATGAG.

Notes on this clone: With the read ending 3 residues before the CDR3 end, the germline J gene is used to fill in that end. The V and J genes are TRBV7-6 and TRBJ2-2, with a weak D call TRBD2 (6 bases). CDR3 length: 14 amino acids. V lost 5 bases and J lost 5, with 12 bases in between. Germline assignment: CDR1 SGHVS and CDR2 FNYEAQ. The CDR3 bases that were read are TGTGCCAGCAGCCCCGAGGCGGGAACCGGGGAG. This codes for CASSPEAGTGE. The CDR3 in full is CASSPEAGTGELFF.

In the case of this clone: The sequence runs out 3 residues before the end of the CDR3; the remainder is reconstructed from the germline J gene. This chain joins TRBV18 and TRBJ2-5; either TRBD1 or TRBD2 may fit D (5 bases each). This CDR3 region has 14 residues. The V gene lost 3 bases and the J gene lost 1 base, with 9 bases spanning the gap. Germline V gene data show CDR1 as KGHSH and CDR2 as LQKENI. The part of the CDR3 DNA that was read is TGTGCCAGCTCACCGAGGGGTCCCCAAGAGACC. Its protein product is CASSPRGPQET. The CDR3 in its entirety is CASSPRGPQETQYF.

CDR3 in amino acids: CASSGLAGETDTQYF. CDR3 DNA, as far as it was read: TGTGCCAGCAGTGGACTAGCGGGGGAGACAGATACG. J is TRBJ2-3 and V is TRBV6-1; 12 bases match TRBD2. The read finishes 3 residues shy of the CDR3 end, and the germline J gene is used to complete it. Germline CDR1 is MNHNS and CDR2 is SASEGT. This CDR3 has 15 residues. After removal of 4 bases from V and 3 bases from J, the junction contained 2 bases not matched to a gene.

Comment on this clone: The read terminates 3 residues ahead of where the CDR3 ends, so the germline J gene completes it. The rearrangement links TRBV7-8 to TRBJ1-3; 7 nucleotides line up with TRBD1. The ends lost 5 bases at V and 4 bases at J; junction bases unmatched: 5. Germline V gene sequence: CDR1 SGHVS, CDR2 FQNEAQ. This CDR3 is built from 14 residues. The covered CDR3 bases are TGTGCCAGCAGCACTGGACAGGAAGGAAACACC. Translated: CASSTGQEGNT. The entire CDR3 is CASSTGQEGNTIYF.